Detailed here is one TCR beta chain. The data stem from a study of CD8 T cells in Susac syndrome. Reverse transcription of about 0.45 to 1 ug RNA used random hexamers. TCRdb re-called the immunoSEQ multiplex PCR reads through MiXCR, storing one row per CDR3 protein. This table holds some 300,000 distinct CDR3 sequences, 80% to 90% found once. CD8+ and CD4+ T cells taken from blood had their TCR beta sequenced. It was treatment-naive patients with stable or active relapsing-remitting disease who made up the multiple sclerosis controls. The CDR3 extends over 12 amino acids. Germline V CDR1 and CDR2: MNHNY, SVGAGI (reference sequence). Trimming at V came to 8 bases and at J to 5 bases, leaving 1 base not matched to a gene.

The TCR sequence derives from a human donor with multiple sclerosis. The gene calls are TRBV6-6 and TRBJ2-5; 11 nucleotides line up with TRBD2. Input material: CD8+ T cells from PBMCs. The CDR3 protein is CASLAGGETQYF. CDR3 DNA: TGTGCCAGCCTAGCGGGAGGTGAGACCCAGTACTTC.